The 27 T cell receptor beta chains reported below all come from one sample, sequenced in a study of response to subunit inactivated influenza vaccine. TCRdb reanalysed the RT-PCR reads using MiXCR and keeps one entry per CDR3 protein. The sample holds about 570,000 distinct CDR3 sequences, about 10% seen once. The sample also formed part of further work on T cells expressing NK-cell markers. Per that study: UMIs accompanied the 5'RACE template switching by which TCR beta cDNA was made.

The specimen was PBMCs from blood, collected on the day of vaccination. Receptors were obtained from a man aged 50-59 years who received an inactivated influenza vaccine.

In this sample, this clonotype turned up many times. The rearrangement joins TRBV7-6 to TRBJ2-2; unclear D gene. Germline V gene sequence: CDR1 SGHVS, CDR2 FNYEAQ. V lost 5 bases and J 0 bases, leaving 10 bases between the germline ends. The CDR3 runs to 15 residues. This CDR3 reads CASSASGANTGELFF. The CDR3 DNA reads TGTGCCAGCAGCGCCTCTGGTGCGAACACCGGGGAGCTGTTTTTT. The full variable domain, completed using reference TRBV7-6 and TRBJ2-2, is GAGVSQSPRYKVTKRGQDVALRCDPISGHVSLYWYRQALGQGPEFLTYFNYEAQQDKSGLPNDRFSAERPEGSISTLTIQRTEQRDSAMYRCASSASGANTGELFFGEGSRLTVL.

This clonotype was seen repeatedly, ten times or more. The V call is TRBV12-3 or TRBV12-4, the J call TRBJ2-3, with 16 bases identical to TRBD2. The CDR3 is made up of 22 amino acids. Trimming removed 3 bases from V and 2 bases from J; junction bases left unmatched: 17. CDR3 nucleotide sequence: TGTGCCAGCAGTTTCCTCTCGAGGTTCGGGACTAGCGGGGGGGGCACCACAGATACGCAGTATTTT. This encodes CASSFLSRFGTSGGGTTDTQYF.

This sequence joins TRBV5-1 and TRBJ2-5; 12 positions match TRBD2. CDR1 is SGHRS and CDR2 is YFSETQ in the germline V gene. The trim removed 4 bases at V and 1 base at J, leaving 5 bases unmatched. The CDR3 runs 16 residues. The CDR3 sequence: CASSGGLAGIQETQYF. CDR3 DNA sequence: TGCGCCAGCAGCGGCGGACTAGCGGGAATCCAAGAGACCCAGTACTTC.

Only a few counts were recorded for this clonotype. V gene TRBV15 combines with J gene TRBJ2-1, with 11 positions matching TRBD2. From germline, CDR1 is LNHNV and CDR2 YYDKDF (reference sequence). The V and J ends lost 0 bases and 7 bases, in that order; junction bases with no gene match: 2. This CDR3 region has 15 residues. CDR3 sequence (DNA): TGTGCCACCAGCAGAGATCTAGCGGGAGGAAATGAGCAGTTCTTC. Its protein is CATSRDLAGGNEQFF.

The rearrangement links TRBV25-1 to TRBJ1-1, with D unclear. The CDR3 totals 13 residues. The germline gives CDR1 MGHDK, CDR2 SYGVNS. Trimming shortened V by 4 bases and J by 1 base, and 7 bases separated the two germline ends. CDR3 DNA: TGTGCCAGCAGTGGAGGGTCGAACACTGAAGCTTTCTTT. It translates to CASSGGSNTEAFF.

This clonotype came up many times. The rearrangement joins TRBV5-1 to TRBJ1-1; unclear D gene. The ends were cut back, 7 bases at V and 3 bases at J, with 7 bases in the middle. The CDR3 extends over 11 amino acids. Germline V gene data show CDR1 as SGHRS and CDR2 as YFSETQ. Written as DNA, the CDR3 is TGCGCCAGCTTCACGTACACTGAAGCTTTCTTT. Amino acid sequence: CASFTYTEAFF.

This chain uses TRBV20-1 with TRBJ2-3; 14 positions match TRBD2. Per the germline V gene, CDR1 is DFQATT and CDR2 is SNEGSKA (reference sequence). CDR3 length: 17 residues. V gave up 5 bases and J gave up 3 bases; unmatched junction bases: 10. CDR3 region: CSAPTGTSGSGTDTQYF. Written as DNA, the CDR3 is TGCAGTGCTCCGACCGGGACTAGCGGGAGCGGGACAGATACGCAGTATTTT.

In this sample, this clonotype turned up many times. The chain uses TRBV20-1 and TRBJ1-2; tentatively, D is TRBD1 (6 bases). The CDR3 runs to 13 residues. In germline, CDR1 is DFQATT, CDR2 SNEGSKA (reference sequence). Between the trimmed V and J ends, which lost 6 bases and 2 bases, there was a span of 13 bases. The CDR3 region is CSATGGGNYGYTF. In nucleotides, the CDR3 is TGCAGTGCCACGGGGGGGGGCAACTATGGCTACACCTTC.

This clonotype was counted between two and nine times. This chain joins TRBV27 and TRBJ2-2; 8 nucleotides line up with TRBD1. Germline V CDR1 and CDR2: MNHEY, SMNVEV (reference sequence). The V gene end was trimmed by 6 bases and the J gene end by 2 bases; junction bases not matched to a gene: 5. The CDR3 has 15 amino acids. Here the CDR3 DNA reads TGTGCCAGCAGGAAGACAGGGGTCAACACCGGGGAGCTGTTTTTT. It codes for CASRKTGVNTGELFF.

This clonotype was picked up a small number of times. V and J are TRBV9 and TRBJ2-5; D remains unclear. The CDR3 extends over 14 amino acids. Trimming took off 0 bases at V and 5 bases at J, with 11 bases between the two ends. Per germline, CDR1 SGDLS and CDR2 YYNGEE. CDR3 residues: CASSVGNALETQYF. The DNA of the CDR3 is TGTGCCAGCAGCGTAGGGAACGCCCTCGAGACCCAGTACTTC.

A few counts support this clonotype. CDR3 sequence: CASNQAPSYNEQFF. The CDR3 DNA is TGTGCCAGCAACCAGGCGCCCTCCTACAATGAGCAGTTCTTC. The genes are TRBV7-9 and TRBJ2-1; D not resolved. The V and J ends lost 7 bases and 0 bases respectively, with 10 bases between them. This CDR3 comprises 14 residues. In germline, CDR1 is SEHNR, CDR2 FQNEAQ (reference sequence). The variable domain in full, completed from reference TRBV7-9 and TRBJ2-1, reads DTGVSQNPRHKITKRGQNVTFRCDPISEHNRLYWYRQTLGQGPEFLTYFQNEAQLEKSRLLSDRFSAERPKGSFSTLEIQRTEQGDSAMYLCASNQAPSYNEQFFGPGTRLTVL.

The sample holds a few counts of this clonotype. This chain joins TRBV12-3 or TRBV12-4 and TRBJ2-2; D is ambiguous. The CDR3 loop spans 13 amino acids. The V and J ends lost 5 bases and 6 bases respectively, with 10 bases between them. The CDR3 nucleotides read TGTGCCAGCAGTCCCTATGGCCCCGGGGAGCTGTTTTTT. Translating it yields CASSPYGPGELFF.

In this sample, this clonotype turned up a few times. The genes are TRBV20-1 and TRBJ2-2, with D unclear. V lost 0 bases to trimming and J lost 0 bases, with 14 bases between them. Germline V gene data show CDR1 as DFQATT and CDR2 as SNEGSKA (reference sequence). The CDR3 has 17 residues. CDR3 sequence: CSARDGRSHANTGELFF. The CDR3 nucleotides read TGCAGTGCTAGAGATGGCAGGAGCCACGCGAACACCGGGGAGCTGTTTTTT.

The chain carries TRBV12-3 or TRBV12-4 and TRBJ2-7, with 8 bases that match TRBD1. V trimming: 6 bases; J trimming: 6 bases; junction bases outside the gene matches: 10. CDR3 length equals 14 residues. The chain's CDR3 is CASSGQGMVTEQYF. For the CDR3, the DNA is TGTGCCAGCAGCGGACAGGGAATGGTGACCGAGCAGTACTTC.

J is TRBJ2-3 and V is TRBV2, with no clear D. The V end was cut by 8 bases, the J end by 5 bases, with 14 bases between. This CDR3 comprises 13 residues. Germline-derived CDR1 and CDR2 are SNHLY and FYNNEI. CDR3 DNA: TGTGCCAGCCTTCAGGAAGGTAGAGATACGCAGTATTTT. This sequence encodes CASLQEGRDTQYF.

This clonotype appeared a few times. A read error may produce the germline difference seen at one junction end. The chain couples TRBV5-1 to TRBJ2-7, with 7 positions matching TRBD1. Germline values: CDR1 SGHRS, CDR2 YFSETQ. The CDR3 sequence is 12 residues long. Here the CDR3 reads CASSLTGAEQYF. Here the CDR3 DNA reads TGTGCCAGCAGCCTAACAGGGGCCGAGCAGTACTTC. The whole variable domain, remainder taken from reference TRBV5-1 and TRBJ2-7, is KAGVTQTPRYLIKTRGQQVTLSCSPISGHRSVSWYQQTPGQGLQFLFEYFSETQRNKGNFPGRFSGRQFSNSRSEMNVSTLELGDSALYLCASSLTGAEQYFGPGTRLTVT.

The chain is built from TRBV20-1 and TRBJ2-3, with D possibly being TRBD1 (5 bases). CDR1 is DFQATT, CDR2 SNEGSKA, per germline (reference sequence). This CDR3 region has 13 residues. Trimming removed 3 bases at V and 4 bases at J, with 11 bases between. Here the CDR3 DNA reads TGCAGTGCTAGGTCAGGGATTGCAGATACGCAGTATTTT. It codes for CSARSGIADTQYF.

The V call is TRBV30, the J call TRBJ2-7, with 7 positions matching TRBD1. J lost 3 bases, V lost 7 bases, and 6 bases had no gene match. The V gene's germline CDR1 is GTSNPN and CDR2 SVGIG (reference sequence). CDR3 size: 12 residues. As DNA, the CDR3 is TGTGCCTTAGGACAGGCAAGCTACGAGCAGTACTTC. Translating it yields CALGQASYEQYF.

The chain employs TRBV29-1 and TRBJ2-7, with unresolved D. Germline V gene sequence: CDR1 SQVTM, CDR2 ANQGSEA. The CDR3 runs to 13 residues. Trimming stripped 4 bases from V and 5 bases from J, with 15 bases between. The CDR3 nucleotides are TGCAGCGTTGGACGGACGACTGGCGACGAGCAGTACTTC. This gives the protein CSVGRTTGDEQYF.

The chain employs TRBV12-3 or TRBV12-4 and TRBJ2-5; D may be TRBD2 (5 bases). This CDR3 contains 14 residues. Trimming cost V 2 bases and J 3 bases, with 10 bases left between them. DNA for the CDR3: TGTGCCAGCAGTTTAAGCCCCGGGGAAGAGACCCAGTACTTC. Translation gives CASSLSPGEETQYF.

This clonotype showed up many times. The gene calls are TRBV18 and TRBJ1-3; D is perhaps TRBD1 (5 bases). Looked up from germline, CDR1 is KGHSH and CDR2 is LQKENI. Trimming left V 6 bases short and J 4 bases short, with 19 bases between. The CDR3 is 16 residues long. The chain's CDR3 is CASSPMGGTRGNTIYF. CDR3 sequence (DNA): TGTGCCAGCTCCCCCATGGGGGGGACGAGAGGAAACACCATATATTTT.

This clonotype showed up just a few times. This rearrangement joins TRBV29-1 to TRBJ2-5; possible D gene TRBD2, 6 bases. Germline CDR1 SQVTM, CDR2 ANQGSEA. V dropped 3 bases and J dropped 4 bases, with 12 bases sitting between them. This CDR3 has 13 amino acids. CDR3 loop: CSVDTGRSETQYF. The CDR3 nucleotides read TGCAGCGTTGACACGGGGAGGTCAGAGACCCAGTACTTC.

There are a few counts of this clonotype. The gene calls are TRBV20-1 and TRBJ1-1; D is ambiguous. This CDR3 spans 11 amino acids. Per the germline V gene, CDR1 is DFQATT and CDR2 is SNEGSKA (reference sequence). The germline V and J ends were trimmed by 4 bases and 8 bases, with 11 bases remaining between them. In DNA form, the CDR3 reads TGCAGTGCTAAGTGGCTAACGGAAGCTTTCTTT. Translating gives CSAKWLTEAFF.

This clonotype appeared many times. The rearrangement joins TRBV28 to TRBJ2-3, with 7 bases fitting TRBD1. CDR1 is MDHEN and CDR2 is SYDVKM in the germline V gene. The J segment lost 3 bases and the V segment lost 6 bases, leaving 3 bases of the junction unmatched. The CDR3 runs 13 residues. The CDR3 region is CASSSGQTDTQYF. The DNA for the CDR3 is TGTGCCAGCAGCTCGGGACAGACAGATACGCAGTATTTT.

This chain connects TRBV6-6 to TRBJ2-3; D is uncertain. This CDR3 spans 13 amino acids. Germline CDR1 MNHNY, CDR2 SVGAGI (reference sequence). Trimming removed 0 bases at V and 4 bases at J, with 5 bases between. The CDR3 coding sequence is TGTGCCAGCAGTTACTCTGGGGCAGATACGCAGTATTTT. This translates into CASSYSGADTQYF.

The rearrangement joins TRBV5-5 to TRBJ2-7; D is possibly TRBD2 (7 bases). This CDR3 spans 15 amino acids. V was trimmed by 2 bases and J by 5 bases, leaving 17 bases between them. Germline assignment: CDR1 SGHKS and CDR2 YYEKEE (reference sequence). The CDR3 region is CASSLKGGEVHEQYF. CDR3 in DNA: TGTGCCAGCAGCTTAAAGGGGGGGGAGGTGCACGAGCAGTACTTC.

The V and J genes are TRBV4-3 and TRBJ1-1, with unresolved D. Germline V lookup: CDR1 LGHNA, CDR2 YSLEER. This CDR3 spans 15 amino acids. The V gene lost 0 bases and the J gene lost 5 bases, with 13 bases spanning the gap. The CDR3 reads CASSQDSGRWTEAFF. The CDR3 region has the DNA TGCGCCAGCAGCCAAGATTCCGGGCGGTGGACTGAAGCTTTCTTT.